The T cell receptor beta chain under discussion was sequenced for a study of breast tumors, draining lymph nodes, adjacent tissues. Germline values: CDR1 SEHNR, CDR2 FQNEAQ (reference sequence). This CDR3 is built from 13 residues. Samples came from axillary lymph nodes draining the breast cancer. TCRdb independently ran MiXCR on the multiplex PCR reads; one entry per CDR3 protein. Among some 250,000 distinct CDR3 sequences listed, around 34% were seen once. This clonotype was detected only a few times. Being one base from a much bigger clone, this may be a read error. This sequence was found in a female donor with breast cancer. Some clones in this sample may be carry-over from other donors' samples. The chain employs TRBV7-9 and TRBJ2-7; no definite D call. Sequencing input: axillary lymph node tissue. Written as DNA, the CDR3 is TGTGCCGGCAGCTTAGAAAGATCCTACGAGCAGTACTTC. This encodes CAGSLERSYEQYF.